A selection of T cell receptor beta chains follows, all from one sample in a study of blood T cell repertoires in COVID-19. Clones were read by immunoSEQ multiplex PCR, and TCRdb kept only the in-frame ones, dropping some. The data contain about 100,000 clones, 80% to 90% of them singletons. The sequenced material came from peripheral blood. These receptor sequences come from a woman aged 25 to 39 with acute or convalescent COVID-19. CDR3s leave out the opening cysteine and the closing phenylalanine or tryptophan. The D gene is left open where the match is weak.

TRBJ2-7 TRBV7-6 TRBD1 ASSLADRGEQY
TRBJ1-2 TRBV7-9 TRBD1 ASSEGQNYGYT
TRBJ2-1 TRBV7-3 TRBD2 ASSSSGGALF
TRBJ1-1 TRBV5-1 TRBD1 ASTSSGTGYTEAF
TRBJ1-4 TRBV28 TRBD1 ASSLKGQVR
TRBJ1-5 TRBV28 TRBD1 ASSPRTGAHQPQH
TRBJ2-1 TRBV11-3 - ASSPRGTGEALSV
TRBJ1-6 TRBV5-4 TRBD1 ASSKISGTVPSPLH
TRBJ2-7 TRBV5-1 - ASSLDPGAYEQY
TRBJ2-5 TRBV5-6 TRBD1 ASSRQGVEETQY
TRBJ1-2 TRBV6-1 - ASSEALHGGSGYT
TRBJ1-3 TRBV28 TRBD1 ASSLTGEGFGNTIY
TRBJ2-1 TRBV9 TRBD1 ASSSKSRDRGPVDEQF
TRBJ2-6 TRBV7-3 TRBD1 ASSPTGAFLSSGANVLT
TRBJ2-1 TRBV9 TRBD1 ASSVWTGGREQF
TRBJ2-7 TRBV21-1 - ASSKALSADRGYRYEQY
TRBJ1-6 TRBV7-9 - ASSFEESPLH
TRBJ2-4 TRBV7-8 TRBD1 ASSLSGQGVAKNIQY
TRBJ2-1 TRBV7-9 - ASSPPAASYNEQF
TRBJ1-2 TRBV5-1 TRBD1 ASSGVTSTGAYYGYT
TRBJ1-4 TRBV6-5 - ASRGHSSGEKLF
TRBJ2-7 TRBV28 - ASSVVGGSYEQY
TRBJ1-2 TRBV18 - ASSPTGVGYT
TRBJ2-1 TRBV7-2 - ASSLGPGRGHFEQF
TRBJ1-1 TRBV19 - ASSIEGDTEAF
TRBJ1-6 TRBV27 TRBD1 ASRGGYTGSPLH
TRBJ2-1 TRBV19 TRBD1 ASTTDRYNEQF
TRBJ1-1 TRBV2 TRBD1 ASGQEGYTEAF